These T cell receptor beta chains were read from a single sample in a study of T cells after yellow fever vaccination. TCRdb ran MiXCR on the 5' RACE reads and lists one entry per CDR3 protein. The sample records hundreds of thousands of distinct CDR3 sequences, about 14% being singletons. Sequenced material: PBMCs, taken on the day of the yellow fever booster vaccination. The receptors stem from a young man who received the YFV17D yellow fever vaccine. Both conserved end residues are part of each CDR3. Fields, in order: D gene, V gene, clone size, J gene, CDR3 protein, CDR3 DNA. D genes are given only for firm matches. Clone sizes are given selectively: once, few, many, or a class where the clone is expanded.

d_call: TRBD1; v_call: TRBV20-1; clone_size: .; j_call: TRBJ1-5; cdr3_aa: CSALDRSSNQPQHF; cdr3_nt: TGCAGTGCCCTGGACAGGAGCAGCAATCAGCCCCAGCATTTT
d_call: .; v_call: TRBV4-1; clone_size: few; j_call: TRBJ2-3; cdr3_aa: CASSQVGGLGTDTQYF; cdr3_nt: TGCGCCAGCAGCCAAGTCGGAGGGTTGGGTACAGATACGCAGTATTTT
d_call: .; v_call: TRBV12-3/TRBV12-4; clone_size: .; j_call: TRBJ2-1; cdr3_aa: CASTLGPDEQFF; cdr3_nt: TGTGCCAGCACCTTGGGTCCGGATGAGCAGTTCTTC
d_call: .; v_call: TRBV7-9; clone_size: .; j_call: TRBJ2-5; cdr3_aa: CASRNLGGQETQYF; cdr3_nt: TGTGCCAGCAGGAACCTTGGGGGCCAAGAGACCCAGTACTTC
d_call: TRBD2; v_call: TRBV23-1; clone_size: few; j_call: TRBJ2-1; cdr3_aa: CATPRTSGRWAHEQFF; cdr3_nt: TGCGCCACCCCACGGACTAGCGGGAGGTGGGCCCATGAGCAGTTCTTC
d_call: TRBD1; v_call: TRBV4-3; clone_size: many; j_call: TRBJ2-7; cdr3_aa: CASSPGTGTYEQYF; cdr3_nt: TGTGCCAGCAGCCCCGGGACAGGGACCTACGAGCAGTACTTC
d_call: TRBD2; v_call: TRBV4-2; clone_size: few; j_call: TRBJ2-1; cdr3_aa: CASSPLLAGEDNEQFF; cdr3_nt: TGTGCCAGCAGCCCATTACTAGCGGGAGAGGACAATGAGCAGTTCTTC
d_call: .; v_call: TRBV9; clone_size: .; j_call: TRBJ2-6; cdr3_aa: CASSSHPTGGSGANVLTF; cdr3_nt: TGTGCCAGCAGCTCCCACCCGACAGGCGGCTCTGGGGCCAACGTCCTGACTTTC
d_call: .; v_call: TRBV9; clone_size: many; j_call: TRBJ2-2; cdr3_aa: CASSVEGGQGHTGELFF; cdr3_nt: TGTGCCAGCAGCGTAGAGGGAGGGCAGGGGCACACCGGGGAGCTGTTTTTT
d_call: TRBD1; v_call: TRBV29-1; clone_size: few; j_call: TRBJ1-2; cdr3_aa: CSVPGGGGYTF; cdr3_nt: TGCAGCGTCCCAGGGGGCGGTGGCTACACCTTC
d_call: TRBD1; v_call: TRBV20-1; clone_size: few; j_call: TRBJ2-7; cdr3_aa: CSARGDRVSYEQYF; cdr3_nt: TGCAGTGCTAGGGGGGACAGGGTTTCCTACGAGCAGTACTTC
d_call: .; v_call: TRBV9; clone_size: .; j_call: TRBJ2-7; cdr3_aa: CASSPEGTSSYEQYF; cdr3_nt: TGTGCCAGCAGCCCCGAGGGGACGAGCTCCTACGAGCAGTACTTC
d_call: .; v_call: TRBV12-3/TRBV12-4; clone_size: .; j_call: TRBJ2-7; cdr3_aa: CASSLLVYEQYF; cdr3_nt: TGTGCCAGCAGTTTATTAGTCTACGAGCAGTACTTC
d_call: TRBD1; v_call: TRBV19; clone_size: few; j_call: TRBJ1-5; cdr3_aa: CASATGGYSNQPQHF; cdr3_nt: TGTGCCAGTGCCACAGGGGGGTATAGCAATCAGCCCCAGCATTTT
d_call: .; v_call: TRBV2; clone_size: .; j_call: TRBJ2-7; cdr3_aa: CASSEGTGRFYEQYF; cdr3_nt: TGTGCCAGCAGTGAAGGTACAGGGCGATTTTACGAGCAGTACTTC
d_call: TRBD1; v_call: TRBV5-1; clone_size: few; j_call: TRBJ2-1; cdr3_aa: CASSLEGQNYNEQFF; cdr3_nt: TGCGCCAGCAGCCTAGAGGGACAGAACTACAATGAGCAGTTCTTC
d_call: .; v_call: TRBV7-2; clone_size: .; j_call: TRBJ1-2; cdr3_aa: CASSQARYGYTF; cdr3_nt: TGTGCCAGCAGTCAGGCCCGCTATGGCTACACCTTC
d_call: TRBD1; v_call: TRBV18; clone_size: .; j_call: TRBJ2-1; cdr3_aa: CASSPSTGSSVEQFF; cdr3_nt: TGTGCCAGCTCACCTTCGACAGGGTCATCTGTTGAGCAGTTCTTC
d_call: .; v_call: TRBV19; clone_size: few; j_call: TRBJ1-1; cdr3_aa: CASSEQKNTEAFF; cdr3_nt: TGTGCCAGTAGTGAACAGAAGAACACTGAAGCTTTCTTT
d_call: .; v_call: TRBV5-1; clone_size: .; j_call: TRBJ1-1; cdr3_aa: CASSLTTGPGNTEAFF; cdr3_nt: TGCGCCAGCAGCTTGACTACAGGGCCCGGGAACACTGAAGCTTTCTTT
d_call: .; v_call: TRBV7-6; clone_size: many; j_call: TRBJ1-3; cdr3_aa: CASSLEIGEDTIYF; cdr3_nt: TGTGCCAGCAGCTTAGAGATCGGAGAGGACACCATATATTTT
d_call: TRBD2; v_call: TRBV4-2; clone_size: few; j_call: TRBJ2-1; cdr3_aa: CASSQDGGGYNEQFF; cdr3_nt: TGTGCCAGCAGCCAAGACGGGGGGGGCTACAATGAGCAGTTCTTC
d_call: TRBD1; v_call: TRBV30; clone_size: .; j_call: TRBJ2-7; cdr3_aa: CAWSYQGALSEQYF; cdr3_nt: TGTGCCTGGAGTTATCAGGGGGCCTTGAGCGAGCAGTACTTC
d_call: TRBD1; v_call: TRBV30; clone_size: few; j_call: TRBJ1-4; cdr3_aa: CAWSMTGGPNEKLFF; cdr3_nt: TGTGCCTGGAGTATGACAGGGGGCCCTAATGAAAAACTGTTTTTT
d_call: .; v_call: TRBV5-1; clone_size: few; j_call: TRBJ2-1; cdr3_aa: CASSFGQGSNEQFF; cdr3_nt: TGCGCCAGCAGCTTTGGCCAAGGCTCCAATGAGCAGTTCTTC
d_call: .; v_call: TRBV5-1; clone_size: few; j_call: TRBJ2-3; cdr3_aa: CASSWHGPTMEQYF; cdr3_nt: TGCGCCAGCAGCTGGCACGGGCCCACTATGGAGCAGTATTTT
d_call: .; v_call: TRBV7-2; clone_size: .; j_call: TRBJ2-5; cdr3_aa: CASSLIHGRFETQYF; cdr3_nt: TGTGCCAGCAGCTTAATCCACGGTCGTTTTGAGACCCAGTACTTC
d_call: .; v_call: TRBV12-3/TRBV12-4; clone_size: few; j_call: TRBJ2-1; cdr3_aa: CASSFASQGNEQFF; cdr3_nt: TGTGCCAGCAGTTTCGCGAGCCAGGGCAATGAGCAGTTCTTC
d_call: TRBD1; v_call: TRBV15; clone_size: few; j_call: TRBJ2-2; cdr3_aa: CATSRLQGIRDTGELFF; cdr3_nt: TGTGCCACCAGCAGATTACAGGGGATTCGGGACACCGGGGAGCTGTTTTTT
d_call: .; v_call: TRBV19; clone_size: .; j_call: TRBJ2-5; cdr3_aa: CASSINREETQYF; cdr3_nt: TGTGCCAGTAGTATTAACAGGGAAGAGACCCAGTACTTC
d_call: TRBD2; v_call: TRBV28; clone_size: .; j_call: TRBJ2-1; cdr3_aa: CASNAGTTYNERFF; cdr3_nt: TGTGCCAGCAACGCGGGGACTACCTACAATGAGCGGTTCTTC
d_call: TRBD2; v_call: TRBV12-3/TRBV12-4; clone_size: few; j_call: TRBJ2-7; cdr3_aa: CASSAPPGLAGGPAYEQYF; cdr3_nt: TGTGCCAGCAGCGCACCCCCGGGACTAGCGGGAGGGCCGGCCTACGAGCAGTACTTC
d_call: .; v_call: TRBV12-3/TRBV12-4; clone_size: few; j_call: TRBJ2-1; cdr3_aa: CASRDRREQFF; cdr3_nt: TGTGCCAGCAGAGATCGGCGGGAGCAGTTCTTC
d_call: .; v_call: TRBV10-2; clone_size: .; j_call: TRBJ2-7; cdr3_aa: CACQASENEQYF; cdr3_nt: TGCGCCTGCCAAGCTAGCGAAAACGAGCAGTACTTC
d_call: TRBD2; v_call: TRBV20-1; clone_size: .; j_call: TRBJ2-3; cdr3_aa: CSANLVPGLAGGPTDTQYF; cdr3_nt: TGCAGTGCTAACCTTGTCCCGGGACTAGCGGGAGGGCCCACAGATACGCAGTATTTT
d_call: TRBD1; v_call: TRBV5-1; clone_size: .; j_call: TRBJ2-7; cdr3_aa: CASSTGTGSSYEQYF; cdr3_nt: TGCGCCAGCAGCACCGGGACAGGGAGCTCCTACGAGCAGTACTTC
d_call: .; v_call: TRBV4-1; clone_size: many; j_call: TRBJ2-1; cdr3_aa: CASSQSWVNYNEQFF; cdr3_nt: TGCGCCAGCAGCCAATCATGGGTGAACTACAATGAGCAGTTCTTC
d_call: .; v_call: TRBV18; clone_size: few; j_call: TRBJ2-1; cdr3_aa: CASSPGIRNNEQFF; cdr3_nt: TGTGCCAGCTCACCAGGGATTCGGAACAATGAGCAGTTCTTC
d_call: .; v_call: TRBV24-1; clone_size: many; j_call: TRBJ2-3; cdr3_aa: CATSESGADTQYF; cdr3_nt: TGTGCCACCAGTGAATCGGGGGCAGATACGCAGTATTTT